This T cell receptor beta chain was documented in a study of OX40 agonist ivuxolimab in advanced cancers. Study at large: The patients' treatment was ivuxolimab, an agonistic anti-OX40 (CD134) antibody. With a range of 23 to 79, age averaged about 58 years, and around 83% were male. Three patients showed partial responses: one hepatocellular carcinoma and two cutaneous melanoma cases.

Sequencing used immunoSEQ multiplex PCR; TCRdb keeps in-frame clones, though not all of them. In the table there are about 50,000 clones, about 90% of which are singletons. About this clone itself: Its specificity is not known.

Study conclusions and caveats: On average, a greater number of expanded clones characterised CD8+ T cells relative to CD4+.

The CDR3 runs 15 residues. V was trimmed by 8 bases and J by 5 bases, leaving 21 bases between them. CDR1 SEHNR and CDR2 FQNEAQ come from the germline V gene (reference sequence). The clonotype comes from an adult with an advanced solid tumor such as melanoma, head and neck, liver or kidney cancer. The chain combines TRBV7-9 with TRBJ2-5; D not certain. The specimen comprised CD4+ or CD8+ T cells sorted from blood, sampled in a trial of the OX40 agonist ivuxolimab. The CDR3 region is CASGVLPGGGETQYF. CDR3 nucleotide sequence: TGTGCCAGCGGGGTTTTGCCCGGTGGTGGCGAGACCCAGTACTTC.